This T cell receptor beta chain stems from a study of blood T cell repertoires in COVID-19. The overall study: T cells, B-cell-depleted T cells, or PBMCs supplied cDNA or gDNA.

In the original processing: Amplified reference gene primers provided the basis for estimating nucleated cell counts. Assay: immunoSEQ multiplex PCR; the TCRdb copy retains only in-frame clones and omits some. V and J calls and clone size are copied from that table; D and trimming were computed from the DNA. The repertoire holds roughly 220,000 clones, with around 82% as singletons. Of note for this clone: This specimen includes other DNA sequences encoding the same CDR3.

The CDR3 has 14 amino acids. Trimming shortened V by 2 bases and J by 4 bases, and 12 bases separated the two germline ends. CDR1 and CDR2 (germline): KGHSH, LQKENI. Sequencing input: peripheral blood. V is TRBV18 and J is TRBJ2-7, with D tentatively TRBD1 (5 bases). The TCR originated in a woman aged 70 to 79 with acute or convalescent COVID-19. CDR3 nucleotide sequence: TGTGCCAGCTCACCAGGGCAGGGAAAATACGAGCAGTACTTC. Protein sequence: CASSPGQGKYEQYF.